This is a list of T cell receptor beta chains from one sample in a study of PD-1 blockade in classical Hodgkin lymphoma. The method was immunoSEQ multiplex PCR; TCRdb's version includes in-frame clones alone and lacks a portion of them. Here the sample spans 15,000 to 20,000 clones, roughly 63% being singletons. Material: peripheral blood mononuclear cells (PBMCs), obtained before the second cycle of nivolumab. These receptors all stem from a human donor with classical Hodgkin lymphoma. The CDR3 runs from the conserved cysteine through the conserved F or W. A D gene is named only where the DNA matches it firmly. Rows give clone size only sometimes, using once, few, many, or a class for an expanded clone.

j_gene: TRBJ2-2
v_gene: TRBV5-1
abundance: once
d_gene: TRBD2
CDR3nt: TGCGCCAGCAAAGTTCGCGGGAGGGTCTCCTCCGGGGAGCTGTTTTTT
CDR3aa: CASKVRGRVSSGELFF

j_gene: TRBJ2-1
v_gene: TRBV7-8
abundance: .
d_gene: TRBD2
CDR3nt: TGTGCCAGCAGCTTGGGGGGGAGCGGGAGGCCCCTCTACAATGAGCAGTTCTTC
CDR3aa: CASSLGGSGRPLYNEQFF

j_gene: TRBJ2-7
v_gene: TRBV5-4
abundance: .
d_gene: TRBD1
CDR3nt: TGTGCCAGCAGCCTAATGGGACAGTCCTCCTACGAGCAGTACTTC
CDR3aa: CASSLMGQSSYEQYF

j_gene: TRBJ2-7
v_gene: TRBV7-6
abundance: .
d_gene: TRBD1
CDR3nt: TGTGCCAGCAGCCCCCCCGACAGGGAGAGCTCCTACGAGCAGTACTTC
CDR3aa: CASSPPDRESSYEQYF

j_gene: TRBJ2-7
v_gene: TRBV20-1
abundance: .
d_gene: .
CDR3nt: TGCAGTGCTACGACAAGCTACGAGCAGTACTTC
CDR3aa: CSATTSYEQYF

j_gene: TRBJ2-7
v_gene: TRBV14
abundance: .
d_gene: .
CDR3nt: TGTGCCAGCAGCCCGAATCGAGGCGGGATGCCCTACGAGCAGTACTTC
CDR3aa: CASSPNRGGMPYEQYF

j_gene: TRBJ1-2
v_gene: TRBV5-1
abundance: .
d_gene: .
CDR3nt: TGCGCCAGCAGCCCCGAAGGGGTCGGGCTCTATGGCTACACCTTC
CDR3aa: CASSPEGVGLYGYTF

j_gene: TRBJ2-1
v_gene: TRBV29-1
abundance: few
d_gene: .
CDR3nt: TGCAGCGTCGTAAGGGCCCAAGGAGGGGAGCAGTTCTTC
CDR3aa: CSVVRAQGGEQFF

j_gene: TRBJ2-1
v_gene: TRBV12-5
abundance: few
d_gene: TRBD2
CDR3nt: TGTGCTAGTGGTTTGGTCTTAGCGGGGCAGGGATTCAATGAGCAGTTCTTC
CDR3aa: CASGLVLAGQGFNEQFF

j_gene: TRBJ2-2
v_gene: TRBV10-3
abundance: .
d_gene: .
CDR3nt: TGTGCCATCAGTGATTTCAAGAACACCGGGGAGCTGTTTTTT
CDR3aa: CAISDFKNTGELFF

j_gene: TRBJ2-1
v_gene: TRBV5-1
abundance: .
d_gene: TRBD2
CDR3nt: TGCGCCAGCAGCTCGGGACTAGCGGGAGGTTTCAATGAGCAGTTCTTC
CDR3aa: CASSSGLAGGFNEQFF

j_gene: TRBJ2-1
v_gene: TRBV18
abundance: .
d_gene: TRBD1
CDR3nt: TGTGCCAGCTCACCACCGGACAGGGCCTTCTACAATGAGCAGTTCTTC
CDR3aa: CASSPPDRAFYNEQFF

j_gene: TRBJ2-7
v_gene: TRBV10-3
abundance: .
d_gene: .
CDR3nt: TGTGCCATCAGTGAGGCCGGACGGCCCACCGAGCAGTACTTC
CDR3aa: CAISEAGRPTEQYF

j_gene: TRBJ2-7
v_gene: TRBV6-1
abundance: once
d_gene: .
CDR3nt: TGTGCCAGCATGGGAGACCCAAACTACGAGCAGTACTTC
CDR3aa: CASMGDPNYEQYF

j_gene: TRBJ2-7
v_gene: TRBV11-1
abundance: .
d_gene: .
CDR3nt: TGTGCCAGCAGCCCCTCCGGGACGAGAGGCGAGCAGTACTTC
CDR3aa: CASSPSGTRGEQYF

j_gene: TRBJ2-1
v_gene: TRBV19
abundance: few
d_gene: TRBD2
CDR3nt: TGTGCCAGTAGTAGGACTAGCGGGAGGTACAATGAGCAGTTCTTC
CDR3aa: CASSRTSGRYNEQFF

j_gene: TRBJ2-1
v_gene: TRBV30
abundance: .
d_gene: TRBD1
CDR3nt: TGTGCCTGGAACAGGGGGCAAGATGAGCAGTTCTTC
CDR3aa: CAWNRGQDEQFF

j_gene: TRBJ2-7
v_gene: TRBV5-1
abundance: .
d_gene: .
CDR3nt: TGCGCCAGCAGCATCGGCTACGAGCAGTACTTC
CDR3aa: CASSIGYEQYF

j_gene: TRBJ2-7
v_gene: TRBV27
abundance: .
d_gene: .
CDR3nt: TGTGCCAGCAGTCCCGACTACGAGCAGTACTTC
CDR3aa: CASSPDYEQYF

j_gene: TRBJ2-1
v_gene: TRBV6-5
abundance: .
d_gene: .
CDR3nt: TGTGCCAGCAGTTACCCCTCCATGTACAATGAGCAGTTCTTC
CDR3aa: CASSYPSMYNEQFF

j_gene: TRBJ2-7
v_gene: TRBV5-1
abundance: .
d_gene: TRBD2
CDR3nt: TGCGCCAGCAGCTTGAATCCGCGGGAGGTTTCCAGCGAGCAGTACTTC
CDR3aa: CASSLNPREVSSEQYF

j_gene: TRBJ2-2
v_gene: TRBV4-1
abundance: .
d_gene: .
CDR3nt: TGCGCCAGCAGCTACAGGGTTTTCACCGGGGAGCTGTTTTTT
CDR3aa: CASSYRVFTGELFF

j_gene: TRBJ2-7
v_gene: TRBV28
abundance: .
d_gene: TRBD1
CDR3nt: TGTGCCAGCAGTTTACACAGGGGAGTCTACGAGCAGTACTTC
CDR3aa: CASSLHRGVYEQYF

j_gene: TRBJ2-3
v_gene: TRBV15
abundance: .
d_gene: TRBD2
CDR3nt: TGTGCCACCAGCAGAGATCTAGCGGGAGTCGGAGATACGCAGTATTTT
CDR3aa: CATSRDLAGVGDTQYF

j_gene: TRBJ2-1
v_gene: TRBV5-6
abundance: .
d_gene: TRBD2
CDR3nt: TGTGCCAGCAGCTCGCCCCGGACTAGGTCCTACAATGAGCAGTTCTTC
CDR3aa: CASSSPRTRSYNEQFF